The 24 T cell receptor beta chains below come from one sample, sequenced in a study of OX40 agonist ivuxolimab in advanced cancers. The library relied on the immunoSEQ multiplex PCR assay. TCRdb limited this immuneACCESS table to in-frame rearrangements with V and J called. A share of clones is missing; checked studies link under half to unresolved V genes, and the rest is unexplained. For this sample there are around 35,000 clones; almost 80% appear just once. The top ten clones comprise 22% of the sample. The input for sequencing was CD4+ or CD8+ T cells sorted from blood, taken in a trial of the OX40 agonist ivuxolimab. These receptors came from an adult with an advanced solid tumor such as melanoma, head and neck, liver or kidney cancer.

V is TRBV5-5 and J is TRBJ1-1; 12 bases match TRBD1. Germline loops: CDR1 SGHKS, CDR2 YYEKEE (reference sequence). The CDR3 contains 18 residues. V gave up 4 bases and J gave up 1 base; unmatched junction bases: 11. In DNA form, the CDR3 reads TGTGCCAGCAGCGCCCGCCCCGGGACAGGGGGCCAGAACACTGAAGCTTTCTTT. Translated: CASSARPGTGGQNTEAFF.

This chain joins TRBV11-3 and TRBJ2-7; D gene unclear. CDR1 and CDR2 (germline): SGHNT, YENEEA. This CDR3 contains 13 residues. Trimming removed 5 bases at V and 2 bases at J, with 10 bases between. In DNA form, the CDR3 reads TGTGCCAGCAGCCACGGCATGGCCTACGAGCAGTACTTC. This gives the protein CASSHGMAYEQYF.

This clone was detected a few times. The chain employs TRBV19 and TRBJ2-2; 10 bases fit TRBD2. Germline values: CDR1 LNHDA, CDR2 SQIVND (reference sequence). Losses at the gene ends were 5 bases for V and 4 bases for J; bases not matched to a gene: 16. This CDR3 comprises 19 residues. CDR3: CASSPLAGTSEGGTGELFF. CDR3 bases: TGTGCCAGTAGTCCACTAGCGGGGACCTCTGAAGGTGGCACCGGGGAGCTGTTTTTT.

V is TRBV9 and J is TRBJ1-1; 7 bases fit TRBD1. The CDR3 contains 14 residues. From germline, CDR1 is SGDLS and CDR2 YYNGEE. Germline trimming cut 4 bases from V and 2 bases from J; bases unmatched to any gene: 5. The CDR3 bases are TGTGCCAGCAGCCCCCACAGGGGAAACACTGAAGCTTTCTTT. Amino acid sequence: CASSPHRGNTEAFF.

The CDR3 here is CASSYEGNIQYF. CDR3 DNA sequence: TGTGCCAGCAGTTACGAGGGAAACATTCAGTACTTC. The chain employs TRBV6-6 and TRBJ2-4; TRBD2 might be the D (5 bases). The CDR3 has 12 residues. V was clipped by 2 bases and J by 6 bases, with 5 bases between them. Germline CDR1 and CDR2: MNHNY and SVGAGI (reference sequence).

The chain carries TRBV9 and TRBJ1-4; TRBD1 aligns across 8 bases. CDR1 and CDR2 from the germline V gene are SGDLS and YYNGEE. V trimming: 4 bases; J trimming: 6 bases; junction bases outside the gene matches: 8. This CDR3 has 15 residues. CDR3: CASSRTPTGDEKLFF. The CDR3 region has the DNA TGTGCCAGCAGCAGGACCCCGACAGGGGATGAAAAACTGTTTTTT.

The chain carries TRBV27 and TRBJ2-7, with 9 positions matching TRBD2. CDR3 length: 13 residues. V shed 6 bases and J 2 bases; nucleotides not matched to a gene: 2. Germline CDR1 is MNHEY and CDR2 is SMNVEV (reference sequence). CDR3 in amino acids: CASRGGGAYEQYF. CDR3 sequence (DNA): TGTGCCAGCAGGGGCGGGGGGGCCTACGAGCAGTACTTC.

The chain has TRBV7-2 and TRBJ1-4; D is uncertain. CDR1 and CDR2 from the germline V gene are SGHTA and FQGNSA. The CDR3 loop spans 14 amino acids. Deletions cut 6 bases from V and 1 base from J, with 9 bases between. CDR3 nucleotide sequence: TGTGCCAGCAGTAACGGGGTAACTAATGAAAAACTGTTTTTT. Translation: CASSNGVTNEKLFF.

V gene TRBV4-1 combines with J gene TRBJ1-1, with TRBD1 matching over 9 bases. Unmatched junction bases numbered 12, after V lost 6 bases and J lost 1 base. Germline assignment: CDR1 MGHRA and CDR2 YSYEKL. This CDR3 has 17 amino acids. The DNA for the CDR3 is TGCGCCAGCAGTATAACGACGGACAGGGGCCAGAACACTGAAGCTTTCTTT. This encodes CASSITTDRGQNTEAFF.

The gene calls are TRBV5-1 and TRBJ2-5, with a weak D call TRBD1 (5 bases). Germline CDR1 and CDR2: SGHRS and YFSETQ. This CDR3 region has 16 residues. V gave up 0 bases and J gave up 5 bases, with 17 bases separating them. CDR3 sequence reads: CASSLAGPRNWETQYF. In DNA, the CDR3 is TGCGCCAGCAGCTTGGCAGGGCCCCGCAATTGGGAGACCCAGTACTTC.

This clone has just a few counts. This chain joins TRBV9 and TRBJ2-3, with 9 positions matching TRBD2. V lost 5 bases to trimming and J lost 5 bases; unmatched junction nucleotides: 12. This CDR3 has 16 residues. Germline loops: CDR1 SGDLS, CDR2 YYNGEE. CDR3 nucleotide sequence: TGTGCCAGCAGGGATACTAGCGGGCGGGCGGAAGATACGCAGTATTTT. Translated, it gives CASRDTSGRAEDTQYF.

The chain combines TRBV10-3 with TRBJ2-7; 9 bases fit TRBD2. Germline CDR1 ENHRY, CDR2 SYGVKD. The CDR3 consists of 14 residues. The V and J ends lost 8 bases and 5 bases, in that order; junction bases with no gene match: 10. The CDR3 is CAIGPGLAIHEQYF. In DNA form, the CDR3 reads TGTGCCATCGGCCCGGGACTAGCTATTCACGAGCAGTACTTC.

The CDR3 DNA follows: TGTGCCAGCAGTTCTAGCGGGAGAGGCTACGAGCAGTACTTC. This encodes CASSSSGRGYEQYF. The chain combines TRBV28 with TRBJ2-7, with 10 bases identical to TRBD2. Trimming cost V 4 bases and J 3 bases; bases outside gene matches: 3. Germline CDR1 and CDR2: MDHEN and SYDVKM. The length of the CDR3 is 14 residues.

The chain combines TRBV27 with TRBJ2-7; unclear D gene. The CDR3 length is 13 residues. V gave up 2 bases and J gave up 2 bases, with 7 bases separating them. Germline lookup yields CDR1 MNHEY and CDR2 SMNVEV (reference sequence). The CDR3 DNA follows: TGTGCCAGCAGTTTACGCGGTCCCTACGAGCAGTACTTC. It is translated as CASSLRGPYEQYF.

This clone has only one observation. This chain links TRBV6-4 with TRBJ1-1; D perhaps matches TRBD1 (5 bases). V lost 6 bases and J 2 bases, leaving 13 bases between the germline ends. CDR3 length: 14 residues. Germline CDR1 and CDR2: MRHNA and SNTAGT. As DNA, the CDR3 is TGTGCCAGCAGCCTTCCGAGGGGAAACACTGAAGCTTTCTTT. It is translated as CASSLPRGNTEAFF.

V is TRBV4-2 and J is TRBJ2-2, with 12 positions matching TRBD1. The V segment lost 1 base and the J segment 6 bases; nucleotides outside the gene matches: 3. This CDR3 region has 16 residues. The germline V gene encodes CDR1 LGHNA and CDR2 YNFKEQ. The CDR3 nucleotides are TGTGCCAGCAGCCAAGGGGGACAGGGGGCCCCCGGGGAGCTGTTTTTT. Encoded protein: CASSQGGQGAPGELFF.

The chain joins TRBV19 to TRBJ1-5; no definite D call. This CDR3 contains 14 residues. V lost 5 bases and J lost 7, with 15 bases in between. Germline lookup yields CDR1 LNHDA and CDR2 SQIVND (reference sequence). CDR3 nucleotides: TGTGCCAGTAGTGAACAAAACGGTAGGCAGCCCCAGCATTTT. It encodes CASSEQNGRQPQHF.

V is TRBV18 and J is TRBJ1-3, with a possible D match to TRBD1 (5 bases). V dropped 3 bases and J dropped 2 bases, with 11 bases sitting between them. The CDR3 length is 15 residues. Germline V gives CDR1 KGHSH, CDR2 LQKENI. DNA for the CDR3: TGTGCCAGCTCACCTCCCGGGGCAACTGGAAACACCATATATTTT. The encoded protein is CASSPPGATGNTIYF.

CDR3 in amino acids: CASSLGYRPEGYTF. Here the CDR3 DNA reads TGTGCCAGCAGCTTAGGTTACAGGCCGGAGGGCTACACCTTC. The V gene is TRBV11-2, the J gene TRBJ1-2, with D possibly matching TRBD1 (5 bases). The CDR3 contains 14 residues. V was cut by 1 base and J by 8 bases, with 14 bases left in between. The germline V gene encodes CDR1 SGHAT and CDR2 FQNNGV.

CDR3 in amino acids: CSFTGGLATEAFF. The CDR3 bases are TGCAGTTTTACGGGGGGCTTGGCCACTGAAGCTTTCTTT. The chain combines TRBV29-1 with TRBJ1-1; D is possibly TRBD1 (6 bases). Germline V CDR1 and CDR2: SQVTM, ANQGSEA. This CDR3 has 13 amino acids.

CDR3 nucleotides: TGTGCCAGCAGCCCCCCTTGGCACTCCCAAGAGACCCAGTACTTC. Translated, it gives CASSPPWHSQETQYF. This rearrangement joins TRBV7-8 to TRBJ2-5; D ambiguous. This CDR3 has 15 amino acids. The germline V gene encodes CDR1 SGHVS and CDR2 FQNEAQ. V was shortened by 5 bases and J by 1 base, with 14 bases between the two germline ends.

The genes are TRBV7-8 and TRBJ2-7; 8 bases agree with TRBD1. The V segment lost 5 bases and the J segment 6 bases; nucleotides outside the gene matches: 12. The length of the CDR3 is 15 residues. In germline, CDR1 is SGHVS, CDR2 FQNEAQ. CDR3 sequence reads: CASSPGTGLLGEQYF. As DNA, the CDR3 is TGTGCCAGCAGCCCCGGGACAGGTCTTTTAGGCGAGCAGTACTTC. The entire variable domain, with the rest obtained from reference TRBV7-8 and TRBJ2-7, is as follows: GAGVSQSPRYKVAKRGQDVALRCDPISGHVSLFWYQQALGQGPEFLTYFQNEAQLDKSGLPSDRFFAERPEGSVSTLKIQRTQQEDSAVYLCASSPGTGLLGEQYFGPGTRLTVT.

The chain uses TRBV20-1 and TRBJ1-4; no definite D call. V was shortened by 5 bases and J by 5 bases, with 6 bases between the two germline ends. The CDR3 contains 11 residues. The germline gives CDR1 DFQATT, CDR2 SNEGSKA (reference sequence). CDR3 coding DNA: TGCAGTGCTCACCACAATGAAAAACTGTTTTTT. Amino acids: CSAHHNEKLFF.

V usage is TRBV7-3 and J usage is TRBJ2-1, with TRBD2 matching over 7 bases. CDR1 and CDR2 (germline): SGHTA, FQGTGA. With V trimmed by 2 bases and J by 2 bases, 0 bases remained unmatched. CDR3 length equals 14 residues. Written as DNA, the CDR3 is TGTGCCAGCAGCTTAGGACTAGCCTACAATGAGCAGTTCTTC. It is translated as CASSLGLAYNEQFF.